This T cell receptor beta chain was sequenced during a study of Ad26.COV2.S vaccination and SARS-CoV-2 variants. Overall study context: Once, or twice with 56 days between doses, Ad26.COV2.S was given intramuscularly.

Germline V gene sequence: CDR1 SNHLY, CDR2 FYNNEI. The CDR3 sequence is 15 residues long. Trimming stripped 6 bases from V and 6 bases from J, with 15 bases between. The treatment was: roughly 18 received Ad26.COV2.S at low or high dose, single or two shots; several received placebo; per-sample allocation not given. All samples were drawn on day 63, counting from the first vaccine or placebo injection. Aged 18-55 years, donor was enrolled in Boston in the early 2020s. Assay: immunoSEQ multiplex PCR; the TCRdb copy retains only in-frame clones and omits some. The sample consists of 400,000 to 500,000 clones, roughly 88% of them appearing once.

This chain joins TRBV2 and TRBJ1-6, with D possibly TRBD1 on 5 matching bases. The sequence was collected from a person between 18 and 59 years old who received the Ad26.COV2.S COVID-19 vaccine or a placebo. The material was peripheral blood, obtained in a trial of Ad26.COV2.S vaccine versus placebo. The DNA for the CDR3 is TGTGCCAGCAGCAGGATGGGGGAAGGTAATTCACCCCTCCACTTT. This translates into CASSRMGEGNSPLHF. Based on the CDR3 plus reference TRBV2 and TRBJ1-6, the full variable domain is EPEVTQTPSHQVTQMGQEVILRCVPISNHLYFYWYRQILGQKVEFLVSFYNNEISEKSEIFDDQFSVERPDGSNFTLKIRSTKLEDSAMYFCASSRMGEGNSPLHFGNGTRLTVT.